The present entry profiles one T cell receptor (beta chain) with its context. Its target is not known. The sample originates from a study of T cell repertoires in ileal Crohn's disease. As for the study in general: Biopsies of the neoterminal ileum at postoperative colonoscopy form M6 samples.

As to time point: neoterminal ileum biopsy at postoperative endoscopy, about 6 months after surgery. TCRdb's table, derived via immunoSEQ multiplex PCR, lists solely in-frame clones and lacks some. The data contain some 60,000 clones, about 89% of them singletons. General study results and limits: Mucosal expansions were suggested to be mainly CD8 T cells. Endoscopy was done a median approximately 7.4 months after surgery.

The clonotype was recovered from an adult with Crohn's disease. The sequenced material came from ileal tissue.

Here the CDR3 reads CASSIRAGENNEQFF. CDR3 bases: TGCGCCAGCAGCATTCGGGCGGGAGAGAACAATGAGCAGTTCTTC. The J gene is TRBJ2-1, the V gene TRBV5-1; TRBD2 aligns across 7 bases. There are 15 residues in the CDR3. Per germline, CDR1 SGHRS and CDR2 YFSETQ. V lost 4 bases, J lost 5 bases, and 9 bases stayed unmatched.